What follows is one T cell receptor beta chain and its context. Its antigen remains unknown. These data originate in a study of T cells in tuberculosis. Sequencing used immunoSEQ multiplex PCR; TCRdb keeps in-frame clones, though not all of them. The sample holds about 43,000 clones, around 94% seen once. Notes on the study in general: Active tuberculosis cases were adults; controls were adolescents.

This CDR3 contains 19 residues. The germline CDR1 and CDR2 sequences are SGHDT and YYEEEE. V gave up 6 bases and J gave up 4 bases; unmatched junction bases: 19. V usage is TRBV5-6 and J usage is TRBJ2-1, with TRBD2 matching 10 bases. The sample taken for sequencing was PBMCs. This clonotype was obtained from a donor aged 10-29 years with latent tuberculosis or without tuberculosis infection. Some clones in this sample may be carry-over from other donors' samples. DNA of the CDR3: TGTGCCAGCATAAGATCCGGGACTAGCGCTCCCTCGGGTTACAATGAGCAGTTCTTC. Protein sequence: CASIRSGTSAPSGYNEQFF.